The source of this T cell receptor beta chain is a study of radiotherapy plus CTLA-4 blockade in lung cancer (dated 2018 in TCRdb). A note on the overall study: Objective responses occurred in approximately 17% of enrolled patients, and approximately 34% achieved disease control.

The study evaluated CTLA-4 blockade (ipilimumab) given together with focal radiation therapy in patients who had chemo-refractory metastatic non-small-cell lung cancer. What the research found in general, with its limitations: Early dynamic changes in blood T cell clones, together with increased serum interferon-beta after radiation, were reported as the strongest predictors of response. After treatment with radiotherapy and ipilimumab, TCR clones that came from tumors expanded in the peripheral blood.

CDR1 and CDR2 are drawn from the germline V gene (reference sequence): MNHEY, SMNVEV. V is cut by 4 bases and J by 0 bases, and the space between the germline ends is 9 bases. Counted from cysteine to phenylalanine, this CDR3 has 14 amino acids. Solely the CDR3 DNA is kept, with 42 bases framed from the first base. Turning to this clone: Its antigen is currently not known. Per-base qualities were not stored, and no clone one base away is much larger.

The method was the immunoSEQ multiplex PCR assay. TCRdb retrieved this table from immuneACCESS and kept in-frame rearrangements only. Not all clones are present; in checked studies, unresolved V genes account for under half, and no reason is known for the remainder. This sample comprises 43,000 or so clones, 63% of them detected only once. Roughly 20% of the sample is taken by the ten largest. The sample consisted of peripheral blood, taken from a patient treated with radiotherapy plus ipilimumab. This sequence originates from a human donor with non-small cell lung cancer who had a partial response to radiotherapy plus ipilimumab. The V and J segments used are TRBV27 and TRBJ1-1; tentative D gene TRBD1, with 5 bases matching. CDR3 protein: CASSWGVMNTEAFF. The bases are TGTGCCAGCAGTTGGGGGGTCATGAACACTGAAGCTTTCTTT.